The 10 T cell receptor beta chains presented below share a single source sample, sequenced in a study of shared clonotypes between healthy human individuals. Generated by immunoSEQ multiplex PCR, the TCRdb table keeps only in-frame clones and is missing some. The profile shows roughly 650,000 clones, more than 95% of them singletons. The sample comprised naive CD4+ T cells sorted from blood. Specified subset: CD45RA+ positively selected. These receptor sequences come from a woman aged 30 to 39 in good health.

In DNA form, the CDR3 reads TGTGCCAGTAGTATACGGCGGGGGACGGGACTTTACGAGCAGTACTTC. Its translation: CASSIRRGTGLYEQYF. The gene calls are TRBV19 and TRBJ2-5; 7 bases are shared with TRBD2. The tail of the sequence fits TRBJ2-7 better, so the J call may be wrong. CDR1 is LNHDA, CDR2 SQIVND, per germline (reference sequence). CDR3 length equals 16 residues.

J is TRBJ2-3 and V is TRBV6-1, with D uncertain. The CDR3 has 14 residues. In germline, CDR1 is MNHNS, CDR2 SASEGT. V lost 4 bases and J lost 3, with 11 bases in between. CDR3 sequence: CASSGVSTTDTQYF. The CDR3 nucleotides are TGTGCCAGCAGTGGGGTAAGCACGACAGATACGCAGTATTTT.

This clone came up once. The genes are TRBV28 and TRBJ2-7; possible D gene TRBD1, 6 bases. The V gene's germline CDR1 is MDHEN and CDR2 SYDVKM. CDR3 length: 15 residues. V dropped 6 bases and J dropped 5 bases, with 20 bases sitting between them. The CDR3 DNA is TGTGCCAGCAGCAAGATACATACAGGGTTACACGAGCAGTACTTC. Its protein is CASSKIHTGLHEQYF.

In this sample, this clone turned up once. The chain is built from TRBV5-1 and TRBJ2-3; D remains ambiguous. The ends were cut back, 5 bases at V and 1 base at J, with 17 bases in the middle. The CDR3 spans 16 residues. CDR1 and CDR2 (germline): SGHRS, YFSETQ. This CDR3 is CASSISQARRTDTQYF. In DNA form, the CDR3 reads TGCGCCAGCAGTATATCGCAGGCTAGACGCACAGATACGCAGTATTTT.

This chain links TRBV28 with TRBJ2-2; a weak D match, TRBD1 (6 bases). The CDR3 runs 15 residues. In germline, CDR1 is MDHEN, CDR2 SYDVKM. With 6 bases removed from V and 4 bases from J, the gap between germline ends came to 15 bases. The CDR3 protein is CASRLPGASTGELFF. CDR3 sequence (DNA): TGTGCCAGCAGGTTGCCAGGGGCTAGCACCGGGGAGCTGTTTTTT.

A remark on this clone: Other nucleotide sequences in the sample specify the same CDR3. CDR3 amino acids: CASSSDRGEKLFF. The CDR3 bases are TGTGCCAGTAGTTCGGACAGGGGCGAAAAACTGTTTTTT. The J gene is TRBJ1-4, the V gene TRBV19; 9 bases agree with TRBD1. The CDR3 is made up of 13 amino acids. V was pared by 5 bases and J by 8 bases, with 3 bases of the junction left unmatched. CDR1 LNHDA and CDR2 SQIVND come from the germline V gene (reference sequence).

The J gene is TRBJ1-5, the V gene TRBV27; D is possibly TRBD1 (6 bases). Germline CDR1 reads MNHEY; CDR2 reads SMNVEV (reference sequence). V lost 8 bases and J lost 4, with 21 bases in between. CDR3 length: 16 residues. DNA for the CDR3: TGTGCCAGCCGAGAACAGGGATTACTTGGGAATCAGCCCCAGCATTTT. Translating gives CASREQGLLGNQPQHF.

Remarks on this clone: This specimen includes other DNA sequences encoding the same CDR3. The chain couples TRBV10-1 to TRBJ1-1, with D hard to call. The CDR3 has 14 residues. Trimming pared 0 bases from V and 1 base from J, leaving 6 bases between. Germline CDR1 is WNHNN and CDR2 is SYGVQD (reference sequence). DNA for the CDR3: TGCGCCAGCAGTGAGTCGCCGGGGAACACTGAAGCTTTCTTT. Protein product: CASSESPGNTEAFF.

J is TRBJ2-3 and V is TRBV7-9; TRBD2 is a possible D gene (6 bases). The germline V gene encodes CDR1 SEHNR and CDR2 FQNEAQ (reference sequence). V shed 5 bases and J shed 2 bases, with 14 bases lying between them. The CDR3 sequence is 15 residues long. DNA for the CDR3: TGTGCCAGCAGCCCCGGACTACCTAACACAGATACGCAGTATTTT. This codes for CASSPGLPNTDTQYF.

The V call is TRBV5-1, the J call TRBJ1-5, with D perhaps TRBD1 (6 bases). The V gene lost 5 bases and the J gene lost 4 bases, with 13 bases spanning the gap. Germline-derived CDR1 and CDR2 are SGHRS and YFSETQ. The CDR3 has 14 residues. The DNA for the CDR3 is TGCGCCAGCAGACCAGGGGTAGGGAATCAGCCCCAGCATTTT. It yields the protein CASRPGVGNQPQHF.